This entry is about one TCR beta chain. The DNA is left out, because the CDR3 cannot be placed on it with certainty; the CDR3 is given as TCRdb lists it. These data are taken from a study of blood T cell repertoires in COVID-19. Study details: Spain, Italy and the United States supplied samples that represented acute and convalescent COVID-19.

Only in-frame clones appear in the TCRdb table, and some are missing; sequencing was by immunoSEQ multiplex PCR. The sample records 100,000 to 150,000 clones, about 84% being singletons. The germline V gene encodes CDR1 MDHEN and CDR2 SYDVKM. The CDR3 is made up of 11 amino acids, end residues included. The sequencing sample was made of peripheral blood. The V gene is TRBV28, the J gene TRBJ2-1; TRBD2 is the table's D call, not checked against the DNA. This clonotype was obtained from a human donor in a cohort sampled during active COVID-19. CDR3 sequence: CASSSSNEQFF.